This T cell receptor (beta chain) emerged from a study of cytomegalovirus exposure and HLA in healthy donors. Looking at the study overall: Unique TCR beta sequences numbering about 100 million came from 150 million to 200 million T cells in an earlier analysis. The early release's HLA-typed donors yielded 65 million to 85 million unique TCRs.

13 Jbeta primers and 60 Vbeta primers were used for the PCR. Clones were read by immunoSEQ multiplex PCR, and TCRdb kept only the in-frame ones, dropping some. Of 140,000 or so clones in the sample, more than 70% are singletons; the top ten hold 1.5% to 2%. Findings of the study overall: The study flagged 150 to 200 TCR beta chains as cytomegalovirus-associated.

A remark on this clone: What it binds is not known.

Germline V gene sequence: CDR1 MNHNS, CDR2 SASEGT. The CDR3 spans 16 residues. Trimming shortened V by 1 base and J by 4 bases, and 14 bases separated the two germline ends. This chain joins TRBV6-1 and TRBJ1-3; D is uncertain. The source of this sequence is a woman aged 40 to 49 in good health and CMV-seronegative. Specimen: PBMCs. The CDR3 coding sequence is TGTGCCAGCAGTGAAGGTTGGGGAGGTTTCGGAAACACCATATATTTT. Translating it yields CASSEGWGGFGNTIYF.